This TCR beta chain originates from a study of shared clonotypes between healthy human individuals. Naivety among CD8 cells was defined by CD45RO negativity and positive CCR7 selection, thereby excluding terminally differentiated effector memory CD45RA+ cells. Sequenced by immunoSEQ multiplex PCR; TCRdb stores in-frame clones only, minus some. Of about 2.2 million clones in the sample, about 94% were seen once. V lost 11 bases and J lost 7, with 18 bases in between. Germline V gene sequence: CDR1 KGHSH, CDR2 LQKENI. CDR3 length: 13 amino acids. The chain has TRBV18 and TRBJ2-1, with a possible D match to TRBD2 (5 bases). Sequences were obtained from naive CD8+ T cells from PBMCs. This receptor was taken from a man younger than 35 in good health. Some clones in this sample may be carry-over from other donors' samples. CDR3 sequence reads: CADSDYDMNEQFF. CDR3 in DNA: TGTGCCGACTCAGACTACGATATGAATGAGCAGTTCTTC.